This T cell receptor beta chain originates from a study of identical twins. Each donor was a healthy Caucasian. In TCRdb, the 5' RACE reads were re-called with MiXCR into one record per CDR3 protein. The data hold 450,000 or so distinct CDR3 sequences, with about 14% observed a single time. Whole-study findings and limits: Twin sharing of out-of-frame TCR alpha was underestimated by models in monozygotic pairs. Out-of-frame beta chain sequences displayed weaker excess sharing between twins.

Germline V gene lookup returns CDR1 MNHEY and CDR2 SVGAGI. The germline V and J ends were trimmed by 2 bases and 4 bases, with 12 bases remaining between them. The CDR3 covers 15 residues. Turning to this clonotype: Its target is not known.

These sequences were also reported in another study, on yellow fever vaccine responses in identical twins. That source reports: Twins' vaccine T cell responses reportedly seemed partly convergent and partly personalized.

The rearrangement links TRBV6-5 to TRBJ2-1, with D tentatively TRBD1 or TRBD2 (5 bases each). The source of this sequence is a woman under 30 in good health. Source material: CD4+ T cells sorted from blood. CDR3 bases: TGTGCCAGCAGTTACGAGGGGTCGGGATACAATGAGCAGTTCTTC. Amino acids: CASSYEGSGYNEQFF.